Described below is a single T cell receptor beta chain sequence and its context. Per the original data handling: Reference gene primer amplification in the assay estimated nucleated cell counts. Sequencing was performed with immunoSEQ multiplex PCR; in TCRdb, only in-frame clones are kept and a portion is missing. V and J calls and clone size are as listed in that table; D and trimming were resolved from the DNA. The data show around 260,000 clones, 86% seen once. After removal of 5 bases from V and 6 bases from J, the junction contained 1 base not matched to a gene. This CDR3 is 12 amino acids long. The V gene's germline CDR1 is SGDLS and CDR2 YYNGEE. The data originate from a study of blood T cell repertoires in COVID-19. At the level of the study: T cells, B-cell-depleted T cells, or PBMCs supplied cDNA or gDNA.

The sequence was collected from a man aged 18 to 35 with active or convalescent COVID-19. The material sequenced was peripheral blood. The rearrangement links TRBV9 to TRBJ2-1; 8 bases are a match to TRBD1. CDR3 protein: CASSDRGNEQFF. In nucleotides, the CDR3 is TGTGCCAGCAGTGACAGGGGCAATGAGCAGTTCTTC.